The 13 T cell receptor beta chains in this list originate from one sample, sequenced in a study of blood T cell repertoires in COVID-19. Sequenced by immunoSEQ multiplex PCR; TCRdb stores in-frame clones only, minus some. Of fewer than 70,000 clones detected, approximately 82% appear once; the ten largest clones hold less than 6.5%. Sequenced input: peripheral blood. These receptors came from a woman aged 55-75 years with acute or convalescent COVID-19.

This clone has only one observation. The CDR3 DNA reads TGTGCCACCAGTGATCCCGTGGGCTGGAACCACGGCAATGAGCAGTTCTTC. Its translation is CATSDPVGWNHGNEQFF. The chain is built from TRBV24-1 and TRBJ2-1; no firm D call. Trimming removed 3 bases at V and 6 bases at J, with 20 bases between. CDR1 is KGHDR, CDR2 SFDVKD, per germline. This CDR3 contains 17 residues.

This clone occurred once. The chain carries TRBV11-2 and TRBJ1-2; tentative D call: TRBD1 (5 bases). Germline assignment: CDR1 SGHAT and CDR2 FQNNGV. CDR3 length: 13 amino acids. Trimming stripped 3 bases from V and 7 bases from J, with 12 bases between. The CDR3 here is CASSLAGSLGYTF. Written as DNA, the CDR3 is TGTGCCAGCAGCTTGGCAGGGTCTCTTGGCTACACCTTC.

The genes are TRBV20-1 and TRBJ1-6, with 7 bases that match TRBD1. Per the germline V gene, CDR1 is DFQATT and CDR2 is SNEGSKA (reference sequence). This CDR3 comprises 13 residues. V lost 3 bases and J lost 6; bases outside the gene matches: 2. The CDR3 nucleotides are TGCAGTGCTAGTGGGACAGCTAATTCACCCCTCCACTTT. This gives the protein CSASGTANSPLHF.

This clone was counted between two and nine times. The CDR3 nucleotides read TGTGCCAGCAGCTTAGAACCGGGTGGAAACACCATATATTTT. Translation gives CASSLEPGGNTIYF. The J gene is TRBJ1-3, the V gene TRBV11-2; D unclear. The CDR3 sequence is 14 residues long. Trimming stripped 0 bases from V and 3 bases from J, with 6 bases between. Germline-derived CDR1 and CDR2 are SGHAT and FQNNGV. Full variable domain (missing parts from reference TRBV11-2 and TRBJ1-3): EAGVAQSPRYKIIEKRQSVAFWCNPISGHATLYWYQQILGQGPKLLIQFQNNGVVDDSQLPKDRFSAERLKGVDSTLKIQPAKLEDSAVYLCASSLEPGGNTIYFGEGSWLTVV.

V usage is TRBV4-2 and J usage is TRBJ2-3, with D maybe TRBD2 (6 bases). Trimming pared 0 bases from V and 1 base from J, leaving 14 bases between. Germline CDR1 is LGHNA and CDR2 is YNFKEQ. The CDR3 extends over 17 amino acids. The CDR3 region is CASSQDGWASGTDTQYF. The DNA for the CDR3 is TGTGCCAGCAGCCAAGATGGGTGGGCTAGCGGCACAGATACGCAGTATTTT.

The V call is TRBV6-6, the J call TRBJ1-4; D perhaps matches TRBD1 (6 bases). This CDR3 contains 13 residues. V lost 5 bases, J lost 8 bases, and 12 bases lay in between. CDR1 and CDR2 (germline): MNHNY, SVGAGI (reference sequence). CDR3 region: CASSTLTGEKLFF. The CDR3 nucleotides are TGTGCCAGCAGTACCTTGACAGGCGAAAAACTGTTTTTT.

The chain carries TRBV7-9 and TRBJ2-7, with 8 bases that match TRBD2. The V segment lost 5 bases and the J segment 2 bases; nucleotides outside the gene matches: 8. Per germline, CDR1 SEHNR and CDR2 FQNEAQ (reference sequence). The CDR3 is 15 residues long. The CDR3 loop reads CASSASGGRAYEQYF. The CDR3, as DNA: TGTGCCAGCAGCGCGAGCGGGGGAAGGGCCTACGAGCAGTACTTC.

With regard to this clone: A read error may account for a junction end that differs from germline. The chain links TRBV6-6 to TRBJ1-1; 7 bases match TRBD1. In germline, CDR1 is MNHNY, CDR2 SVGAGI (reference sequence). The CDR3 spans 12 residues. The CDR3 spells CASRLRDSLFNF. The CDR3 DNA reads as TGTGCCAGCAGACTCCGGGACAGCCTTTTCAACTTT.

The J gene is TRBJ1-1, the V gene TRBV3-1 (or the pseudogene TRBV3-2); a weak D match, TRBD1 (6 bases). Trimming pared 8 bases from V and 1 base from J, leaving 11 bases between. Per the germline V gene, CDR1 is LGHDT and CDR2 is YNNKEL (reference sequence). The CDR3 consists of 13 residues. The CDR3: CASRAGANTEAFF. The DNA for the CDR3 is TGTGCCAGCCGGGCAGGGGCGAACACTGAAGCTTTCTTT.

The CDR3 protein is CAISEVDRGRGGGAFF. The CDR3 region has the DNA TGTGCCATCAGTGAGGTGGACAGGGGGCGCGGGGGAGGTGCTTTCTTT. The chain links TRBV10-3 to TRBJ1-1; the match to TRBD1 covers 11 bases. Germline CDR1 is ENHRY and CDR2 is SYGVKD. The CDR3 loop spans 16 amino acids. J gave up 11 bases and V 2 bases, and 13 bases lay outside the gene matches.

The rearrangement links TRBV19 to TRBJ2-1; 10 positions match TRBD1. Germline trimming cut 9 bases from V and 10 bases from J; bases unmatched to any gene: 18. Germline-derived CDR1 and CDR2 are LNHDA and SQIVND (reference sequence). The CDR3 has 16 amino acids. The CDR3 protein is CASRRGDKGTGDEQFF. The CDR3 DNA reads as TGTGCCAGCCGGAGGGGCGACAAGGGGACAGGGGACGAGCAGTTCTTC.

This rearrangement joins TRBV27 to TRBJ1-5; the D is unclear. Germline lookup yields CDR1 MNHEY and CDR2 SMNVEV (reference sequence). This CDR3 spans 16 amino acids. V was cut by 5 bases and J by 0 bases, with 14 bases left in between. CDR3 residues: CASSPSGLYSNQPQHF. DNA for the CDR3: TGTGCCAGCAGTCCCTCGGGTCTTTATAGCAATCAGCCCCAGCATTTT.

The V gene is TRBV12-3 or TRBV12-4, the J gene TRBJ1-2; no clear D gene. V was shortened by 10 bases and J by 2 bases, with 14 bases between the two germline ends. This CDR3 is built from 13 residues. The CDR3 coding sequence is TGTGCCACCCCCTCCACGGAGAACTATGGCTACACCTTC. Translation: CATPSTENYGYTF.